This TCR beta chain was documented in a study of beta chain features in type 1 diabetes. Expressed TCRB transcripts were sequenced because the entire RNA isolate underwent reverse transcription. Sequencing used immunoSEQ multiplex PCR; TCRdb keeps in-frame clones, though not all of them. The table shows hundreds of thousands of clones, with around 15% occurring only once. Concerning this clone itself: What it recognizes is unknown.

Study-wide results and limits: When Type 1 diabetes patients were examined, their TCRB CDR3s proved moderately but significantly shorter in all four CD4+ subsets.

Populations isolated by sorting all had purity greater than 95%. The V gene end was trimmed by 10 bases and the J gene end by 10 bases; junction bases not matched to a gene: 10. Germline CDR1 reads SNHLY; CDR2 reads FYNNEI. The CDR3 contains 12 residues. The sequenced sample was naive CD4+ T cells from blood. This rearrangement joins TRBV2 to TRBJ2-1; 7 bases are shared with TRBD2. This TCR was sampled from a man aged 18 to 30 with type 1 diabetes. CDR3 amino acids: CATPLGGGEQFF. CDR3 DNA: TGTGCCACCCCACTTGGGGGAGGGGAGCAGTTCTTC.